The clone carrying this T cell receptor beta chain was detected many times. The entry originates in a study of Graves' ophthalmopathy and Graves' hyperthyroidism. Beta-chain TCR CDR3 regions were amplified from RNA transcripts. In the first round, RT-PCR was carried out with HTBI primers, and a multiplex PCR formed the second round. Using its own MiXCR run on the multiplex PCR reads, TCRdb lists one record per CDR3 protein. The data show 350,000 to 450,000 distinct CDR3 sequences, approximately 21% seen once. Specimen: peripheral blood. The sequence derives from a woman between 18 and 29 years old with stable Graves' hyperthyroidism.

DNA for the CDR3: TGTGCCAGCAGGGCAGGGGGCATGAACGAGCAGTACTTC. Its protein is CASRAGGMNEQYF. V usage is TRBV11-2 and J usage is TRBJ2-7, with 8 positions matching TRBD1. The CDR3 runs 13 residues. V lost 6 bases to trimming and J lost 5 bases; unmatched junction nucleotides: 6. The germline V gene has CDR1 SGHAT and CDR2 FQNNGV.